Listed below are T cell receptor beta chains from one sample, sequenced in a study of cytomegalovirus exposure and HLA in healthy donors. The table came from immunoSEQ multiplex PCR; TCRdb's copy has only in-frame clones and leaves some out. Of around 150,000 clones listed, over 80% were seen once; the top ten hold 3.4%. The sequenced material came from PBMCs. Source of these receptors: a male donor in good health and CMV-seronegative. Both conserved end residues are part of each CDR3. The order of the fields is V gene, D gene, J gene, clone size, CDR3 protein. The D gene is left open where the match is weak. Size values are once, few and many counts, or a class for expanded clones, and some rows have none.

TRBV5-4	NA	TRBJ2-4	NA	CASSLYWGGNIQYF
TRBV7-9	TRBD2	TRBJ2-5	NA	CTSSLNYLAGGEVETQYF
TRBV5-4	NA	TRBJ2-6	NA	CASSLGDSNSGANVLTF
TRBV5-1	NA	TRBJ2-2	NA	CASSLTQGTGELFF
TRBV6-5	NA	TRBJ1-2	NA	CASSYLEDSYGYTF
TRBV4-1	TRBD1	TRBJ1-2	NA	CASSQGVRGQSYGYTF
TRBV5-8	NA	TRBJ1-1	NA	CASSLHDLGAPEAFF
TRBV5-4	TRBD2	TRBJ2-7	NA	CASSLDGLAEGSSYEQYF
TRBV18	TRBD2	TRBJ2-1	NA	CASSPRTSGKYNEQFF
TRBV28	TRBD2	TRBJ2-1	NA	CASSFWREGRDEQFF
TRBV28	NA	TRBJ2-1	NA	CASSYRVSSYNEQFF
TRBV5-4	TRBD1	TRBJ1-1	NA	CASSLEGTGKRTEAFF
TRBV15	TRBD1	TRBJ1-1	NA	CATSRDRRTGETEAFF
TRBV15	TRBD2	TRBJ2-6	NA	CATSRVGFDSGGFGANVLTF
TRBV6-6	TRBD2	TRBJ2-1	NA	CASSYFTSGGAEQFF
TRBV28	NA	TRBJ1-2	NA	CATDTGVLRGTNYGYTF
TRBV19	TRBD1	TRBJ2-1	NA	CASKTGQGYNEQFF
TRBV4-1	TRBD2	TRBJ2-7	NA	CASSPGLAGEQYF
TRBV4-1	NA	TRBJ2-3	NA	CASSLYVLSTDTQYF
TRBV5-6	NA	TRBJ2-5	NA	CASSLVLGGRETQYF
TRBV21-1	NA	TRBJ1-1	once	CASSNHSTGQRTEAFF
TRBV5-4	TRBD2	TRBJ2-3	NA	CASSLIKLAGTSTDTQYF
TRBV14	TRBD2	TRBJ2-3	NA	CASSQETSGRIELTQYF
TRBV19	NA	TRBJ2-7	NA	CASSIVPGDEQYF
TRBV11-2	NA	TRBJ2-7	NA	CASSLDMAGALYEQYF
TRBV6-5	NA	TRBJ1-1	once	CASSLRENTEAFF